A selection of T cell receptor beta chains follows, all from one sample in a study of blood T cell repertoires in COVID-19. Clones were sequenced by immunoSEQ multiplex PCR, and TCRdb holds only the in-frame ones, with some missing. The sample has tens of thousands of clones, more than 75% seen once; the top ten hold around 3.7%. Sample: peripheral blood. Receptors were obtained from a man aged 40-50 years with COVID-19, enrolled during active disease. Both conserved end residues are part of each CDR3. D genes are given only for firm matches. The listing skips clone size in some rows; elsewhere it reads once, few, many or a size class.

d_gene: TRBD1
j_gene: TRBJ2-1
v_gene: TRBV28
abundance: .
CDR3aa: CASSSPRGQVMDEQFF
CDR3nt: TGTGCCAGCAGCTCTCCCCGTGGACAGGTGATGGATGAGCAGTTCTTC

d_gene: .
j_gene: TRBJ1-5
v_gene: TRBV5-6
abundance: .
CDR3aa: CASSSQVFSNQPQHF
CDR3nt: TGTGCCAGCAGCTCGCAGGTCTTTAGCAATCAGCCCCAGCATTTT

d_gene: TRBD2
j_gene: TRBJ2-7
v_gene: TRBV5-4
abundance: .
CDR3aa: CASSSTAAGWGGEQYF
CDR3nt: TGTGCCAGCAGCTCGACTGCAGCGGGTTGGGGGGGGGAGCAGTACTTC

d_gene: TRBD2
j_gene: TRBJ2-5
v_gene: TRBV2
abundance: few
CDR3aa: CASSERTSGLGTQYF
CDR3nt: TGTGCCAGCAGTGAGAGGACTAGCGGCCTGGGGACCCAGTACTTC

d_gene: TRBD1
j_gene: TRBJ2-2
v_gene: TRBV19
abundance: .
CDR3aa: CASSNRGHTGELFF
CDR3nt: TGTGCCAGTAGCAACAGGGGCCACACCGGGGAGCTGTTTTTT

d_gene: .
j_gene: TRBJ1-3
v_gene: TRBV19
abundance: .
CDR3aa: CASRSISGERNTIYF
CDR3nt: TGTGCCAGTAGGTCTATAAGCGGAGAACGAAACACCATATATTTT

d_gene: .
j_gene: TRBJ2-7
v_gene: TRBV10-2
abundance: .
CDR3aa: CASRHRFPYEQYF
CDR3nt: TGCGCCAGCAGGCACAGGTTCCCCTACGAGCAGTACTTC

d_gene: TRBD2
j_gene: TRBJ2-5
v_gene: TRBV2
abundance: .
CDR3aa: CASSGGLAGKETQYF
CDR3nt: TGTGCCAGCAGTGGAGGACTAGCGGGGAAAGAGACCCAGTACTTC

d_gene: TRBD1
j_gene: TRBJ1-1
v_gene: TRBV7-6
abundance: .
CDR3aa: CASSPRTGGRNTEAFF
CDR3nt: TGTGCCAGCAGCCCCAGGACAGGGGGCCGGAACACTGAAGCTTTCTTT

d_gene: TRBD1
j_gene: TRBJ1-2
v_gene: TRBV7-8
abundance: .
CDR3aa: CASSQGTGTYGYTF
CDR3nt: TGTGCCAGCAGTCAGGGGACAGGGACCTATGGCTACACCTTC

d_gene: TRBD2
j_gene: TRBJ2-2
v_gene: TRBV7-2
abundance: .
CDR3aa: CASSRSAGVHTGELFF
CDR3nt: TGTGCCAGCAGCCGCTCAGCGGGAGTCCACACCGGGGAGCTGTTTTTT

d_gene: TRBD2
j_gene: TRBJ2-7
v_gene: TRBV10-3
abundance: .
CDR3aa: CAISDQGGTSKGEQYF
CDR3nt: TGTGCCATCAGTGATCAAGGCGGGACTAGCAAGGGCGAGCAGTACTTC

d_gene: .
j_gene: TRBJ2-7
v_gene: TRBV21-1
abundance: .
CDR3aa: CASSKDALASSEQYF
CDR3nt: TGTGCCAGCAGCAAAGATGCGCTAGCATCCTCCGAGCAGTACTTC

d_gene: .
j_gene: TRBJ2-7
v_gene: TRBV29-1
abundance: .
CDR3aa: CSVGVMQGYEQYF
CDR3nt: TGCAGCGTTGGAGTTATGCAGGGGTACGAGCAGTACTTC

d_gene: TRBD1
j_gene: TRBJ2-7
v_gene: TRBV9
abundance: .
CDR3aa: CASSVGGQGFYEQYF
CDR3nt: TGTGCCAGCAGCGTAGGAGGACAGGGGTTTTACGAGCAGTACTTC

d_gene: .
j_gene: TRBJ1-1
v_gene: TRBV5-4
abundance: .
CDR3aa: CASSPALSGGAGRNTEAFF
CDR3nt: TGTGCCAGCAGCCCAGCCCTGAGTGGGGGCGCCGGCAGGAACACTGAAGCTTTCTTT

d_gene: .
j_gene: TRBJ1-5
v_gene: TRBV6-5
abundance: once
CDR3aa: CASIGQVSNQPQHF
CDR3nt: TGTGCCAGCATCGGACAAGTTAGCAATCAGCCCCAGCATTTT

d_gene: TRBD2
j_gene: TRBJ2-1
v_gene: TRBV7-2
abundance: .
CDR3aa: CASSFLAGGQRNEQFF
CDR3nt: TGTGCCAGCAGCTTCCTAGCGGGGGGACAGCGCAATGAGCAGTTCTTC

d_gene: TRBD2
j_gene: TRBJ2-1
v_gene: TRBV2
abundance: .
CDR3aa: CASSWPFGLAGGYNEQFF
CDR3nt: TGTGCCAGCAGTTGGCCCTTCGGACTAGCGGGGGGCTACAATGAGCAGTTCTTC

d_gene: TRBD1
j_gene: TRBJ1-3
v_gene: TRBV7-9
abundance: .
CDR3aa: CASSPTGNTIYF
CDR3nt: TGTGCCAGCAGCCCGACAGGGAACACCATATATTTT

d_gene: TRBD2
j_gene: TRBJ2-5
v_gene: TRBV5-6
abundance: .
CDR3aa: CASRLGGVETQYF
CDR3nt: TGTGCCAGCAGGCTTGGGGGGGTGGAGACCCAGTACTTC

d_gene: TRBD2
j_gene: TRBJ2-1
v_gene: TRBV24-1
abundance: .
CDR3aa: CATTAGGLHEQFF
CDR3nt: TGTGCCACCACGGCGGGAGGGCTGCATGAGCAGTTCTTC

d_gene: .
j_gene: TRBJ2-7
v_gene: TRBV5-1
abundance: .
CDR3aa: CASSLNEDEQYF
CDR3nt: TGCGCCAGCAGCCTAAACGAGGACGAGCAGTACTTC

d_gene: .
j_gene: TRBJ2-2
v_gene: TRBV2
abundance: .
CDR3aa: CASNRVATGELFF
CDR3nt: TGTGCCAGCAACAGGGTGGCGACCGGGGAGCTGTTTTTT

d_gene: .
j_gene: TRBJ1-2
v_gene: TRBV5-1
abundance: .
CDR3aa: CASSLVSRGIIGYTF
CDR3nt: TGCGCCAGCAGCTTGGTATCCAGGGGTATTATTGGCTACACCTTC

d_gene: .
j_gene: TRBJ1-6
v_gene: TRBV5-1
abundance: .
CDR3aa: CASNPGSGNSPLHF
CDR3nt: TGCGCCAGCAACCCCGGCAGCGGGAATTCACCCCTCCACTTT

d_gene: TRBD1
j_gene: TRBJ2-7
v_gene: TRBV6-5
abundance: .
CDR3aa: CASGTGHEQYF
CDR3nt: TGTGCCTCCGGGACAGGGCACGAGCAGTACTTC

d_gene: .
j_gene: TRBJ2-1
v_gene: TRBV15
abundance: .
CDR3aa: CATSRSRGPYNEQFF
CDR3nt: TGTGCCACCAGCAGGAGCAGGGGCCCCTACAATGAGCAGTTCTTC

d_gene: .
j_gene: TRBJ1-3
v_gene: TRBV7-2
abundance: .
CDR3aa: CASSFIDTIYF
CDR3nt: TGTGCCAGCAGCTTCATAGACACCATATATTTT

d_gene: TRBD2
j_gene: TRBJ2-7
v_gene: TRBV5-4
abundance: .
CDR3aa: CASSPTSGGPYEQYF
CDR3nt: TGTGCCAGCAGTCCGACTAGCGGGGGGCCCTACGAGCAGTACTTC

d_gene: TRBD1
j_gene: TRBJ2-3
v_gene: TRBV7-9
abundance: .
CDR3aa: CASRPGTAKSHTQYF
CDR3nt: TGTGCCAGCAGACCCGGGACAGCCAAGTCTCATACGCAGTATTTT

d_gene: .
j_gene: TRBJ1-6
v_gene: TRBV28
abundance: .
CDR3aa: CASSLHRVPSPLHF
CDR3nt: TGTGCCAGCAGTCTGCACAGGGTCCCCTCACCCCTCCACTTT

d_gene: .
j_gene: TRBJ2-1
v_gene: TRBV7-8
abundance: .
CDR3aa: CASSLLAGSLREQFF
CDR3nt: TGTGCCAGCAGCTTATTGGCAGGGTCTCTTCGTGAGCAGTTCTTC

d_gene: TRBD2
j_gene: TRBJ2-5
v_gene: TRBV7-9
abundance: .
CDR3aa: CASSPVMGGETQYF
CDR3nt: TGTGCCAGCAGCCCAGTCATGGGGGGGGAGACCCAGTACTTC

d_gene: .
j_gene: TRBJ2-5
v_gene: TRBV18
abundance: .
CDR3aa: CASSPGTQETQYF
CDR3nt: TGTGCCAGCTCCCCCGGGACACAAGAGACCCAGTACTTC

d_gene: TRBD2
j_gene: TRBJ2-3
v_gene: TRBV9
abundance: .
CDR3aa: CASSDLLAGVTDTQYF
CDR3nt: TGTGCCAGCAGCGATCTCCTAGCGGGGGTCACAGATACGCAGTATTTT

d_gene: TRBD1
j_gene: TRBJ2-2
v_gene: TRBV4-2
abundance: .
CDR3aa: CASSQEGGRIPGELFF
CDR3nt: TGTGCCAGCAGCCAAGAAGGGGGCCGGATACCCGGGGAGCTGTTTTTT

d_gene: TRBD1
j_gene: TRBJ2-6
v_gene: TRBV10-3
abundance: .
CDR3aa: CAISEQGAGANVLTF
CDR3nt: TGTGCCATCAGCGAACAGGGGGCTGGGGCCAACGTCCTGACTTTC

d_gene: TRBD2
j_gene: TRBJ2-7
v_gene: TRBV27
abundance: once
CDR3aa: CASSSGTSSPYEQYF
CDR3nt: TGTGCCAGCAGCTCCGGGACTAGCAGTCCCTACGAGCAGTACTTC

d_gene: TRBD1
j_gene: TRBJ1-5
v_gene: TRBV19
abundance: .
CDR3aa: CASKAGDRGNNQPQHF
CDR3nt: TGTGCCAGTAAGGCAGGGGACAGGGGAAACAATCAGCCCCAGCATTTT

d_gene: TRBD2
j_gene: TRBJ2-3
v_gene: TRBV5-6
abundance: .
CDR3aa: CASSPLAGVTDTQYF
CDR3nt: TGTGCCAGCAGCCCTTTAGCGGGAGTTACAGATACGCAGTATTTT

d_gene: .
j_gene: TRBJ2-7
v_gene: TRBV12-3/TRBV12-4
abundance: once
CDR3aa: CASRGLYEQYF
CDR3nt: TGTGCCAGCAGGGGGCTCTACGAGCAGTACTTC

d_gene: .
j_gene: TRBJ2-1
v_gene: TRBV7-2
abundance: .
CDR3aa: CASSQGQGPKVEQFF
CDR3nt: TGTGCCAGCAGCCAGGGGCAGGGGCCTAAGGTGGAGCAGTTCTTC

d_gene: .
j_gene: TRBJ2-7
v_gene: TRBV21-1
abundance: .
CDR3aa: CATPQDGSYEQYF
CDR3nt: TGTGCCACCCCACAGGACGGATCCTACGAGCAGTACTTC

d_gene: TRBD1
j_gene: TRBJ1-3
v_gene: TRBV4-1
abundance: .
CDR3aa: CASSQVAGGSAGNTIYF
CDR3nt: TGCGCCAGCAGCCAAGTAGCAGGGGGCTCGGCTGGAAACACCATATATTTT

d_gene: .
j_gene: TRBJ2-2
v_gene: TRBV19
abundance: .
CDR3aa: CASSPLASANTGELFF
CDR3nt: TGTGCCAGTAGTCCCCTCGCCAGCGCGAACACCGGGGAGCTGTTTTTT

d_gene: .
j_gene: TRBJ1-5
v_gene: TRBV10-3
abundance: few
CDR3aa: CAITGEVNQPQHF
CDR3nt: TGTGCCATCACTGGGGAGGTCAATCAGCCCCAGCATTTT

d_gene: .
j_gene: TRBJ2-1
v_gene: TRBV19
abundance: .
CDR3aa: CASSSSWSSYNEQFF
CDR3nt: TGTGCCAGTAGTAGCAGCTGGAGCTCCTACAATGAGCAGTTCTTC

d_gene: TRBD2
j_gene: TRBJ2-7
v_gene: TRBV30
abundance: .
CDR3aa: CAWNHLAGSPYF
CDR3nt: TGTGCCTGGAACCACCTAGCGGGCTCCCCGTACTTC

d_gene: .
j_gene: TRBJ1-2
v_gene: TRBV6-1
abundance: .
CDR3aa: CASTQLGPGGYTF
CDR3nt: TGTGCCAGCACCCAGTTGGGCCCCGGAGGCTACACCTTC

d_gene: .
j_gene: TRBJ2-7
v_gene: TRBV29-1
abundance: .
CDR3aa: CSCRQGPYEQYF
CDR3nt: TGCAGCTGTCGGCAGGGGCCCTACGAGCAGTACTTC

d_gene: .
j_gene: TRBJ2-2
v_gene: TRBV27
abundance: once
CDR3aa: CASTYRVHTGELFF
CDR3nt: TGTGCCAGCACCTACAGGGTTCACACCGGGGAGCTGTTTTTT

d_gene: .
j_gene: TRBJ2-2
v_gene: TRBV9
abundance: .
CDR3aa: CASSVGARNTGELFF
CDR3nt: TGTGCCAGCAGCGTAGGGGCACGGAACACCGGGGAGCTGTTTTTT

d_gene: TRBD2
j_gene: TRBJ2-3
v_gene: TRBV19
abundance: .
CDR3aa: CASSTGTSGMDTQYF
CDR3nt: TGTGCCAGTAGTACAGGGACTAGCGGGATGGATACGCAGTATTTT

d_gene: TRBD2
j_gene: TRBJ2-1
v_gene: TRBV13
abundance: .
CDR3aa: CASSSGLAGGPTGEQFF
CDR3nt: TGTGCCAGCAGCTCAGGACTAGCGGGGGGGCCCACGGGTGAGCAGTTCTTC

d_gene: TRBD1
j_gene: TRBJ1-6
v_gene: TRBV7-9
abundance: .
CDR3aa: CASSPSLGGRLYNSPLHF
CDR3nt: TGTGCCAGCAGCCCGTCCTTAGGGGGCCGATTATATAATTCACCCCTCCACTTT

d_gene: .
j_gene: TRBJ1-1
v_gene: TRBV11-3
abundance: .
CDR3aa: CASSLGTKAFF
CDR3nt: TGTGCCAGCAGCTTAGGCACTAAAGCTTTCTTT

d_gene: TRBD2
j_gene: TRBJ2-7
v_gene: TRBV5-1
abundance: few
CDR3aa: CASSARLAGGPKSYEQYF
CDR3nt: TGCGCCAGCAGCGCTCGACTAGCGGGAGGGCCGAAGTCCTACGAGCAGTACTTC